Listed below are T cell receptor beta chains from one sample, sequenced in a study of T-cell reconstitution after alpha-beta-depleted transplantation in children. TCRdb independently ran MiXCR on the PCR reads; one entry per CDR3 protein. The sample records hundreds of thousands of distinct CDR3 sequences, less than 15% being singletons. This material consisted of PBMCs, taken before TCRalphabeta/CD19-depleted stem cell transplant. The source of these receptors is a girl aged 2 to 9 with congenital amegakaryocytic thrombocytopenia, due to receive a stem cell transplant. Both conserved end residues are part of each CDR3. Each record gives: D gene, J gene, V gene, clone size, CDR3 DNA, CDR3 protein. The D gene is left open where the match is weak. Only part of the rows carry a size: once, few, many, or a class if the clone is expanded.

D gene: TRBD1; J gene: TRBJ2-1; V gene: TRBV4-1; clone size: many; CDR3 DNA: TGCGCCAGCAGCCACTTACCGGGACAGCTAAACAATGAGCAGTTCTTC; CDR3 protein: CASSHLPGQLNNEQFF
D gene: TRBD2; J gene: TRBJ2-3; V gene: TRBV19; clone size: few; CDR3 DNA: TGTGCCAGTAGTATAGATCTAGCGGGAGGTTCGGCAGATACGCAGTATTTT; CDR3 protein: CASSIDLAGGSADTQYF
D gene: TRBD2; J gene: TRBJ2-4; V gene: TRBV20-1; clone size: few; CDR3 DNA: TGCAGTGCTAGTTCGGGGACTAGATTGCCAGAAAACATTCAGTACTTC; CDR3 protein: CSASSGTRLPENIQYF
D gene: NA; J gene: TRBJ1-6; V gene: TRBV27; clone size: many; CDR3 DNA: TGTGCCAGCAGGCCGAATAATTCACCCCTCCACTTT; CDR3 protein: CASRPNNSPLHF
D gene: NA; J gene: TRBJ2-3; V gene: TRBV3-1; clone size: many; CDR3 DNA: TGTGCCAGCAGCCCCGCTGGAGGGAGCACAGATACGCAGTATTTT; CDR3 protein: CASSPAGGSTDTQYF
D gene: NA; J gene: TRBJ2-5; V gene: TRBV29-1; clone size: NA; CDR3 DNA: TGCAGCGCTACAGACCAAGAGACCCAGTACTTC; CDR3 protein: CSATDQETQYF
D gene: TRBD2; J gene: TRBJ2-2; V gene: TRBV27; clone size: NA; CDR3 DNA: TGTGCCAGCAGTTTCTACCTCTCGCGGGAGTATCGGGAGCTGTTTTTT; CDR3 protein: CASSFYLSREYRELFF
D gene: NA; J gene: TRBJ2-1; V gene: TRBV5-1; clone size: NA; CDR3 DNA: TGCGCCAGCAGCCGATTAGGCTTTGAGCAGTTCTTC; CDR3 protein: CASSRLGFEQFF
D gene: TRBD1; J gene: TRBJ1-1; V gene: TRBV20-1; clone size: many; CDR3 DNA: TGCAGTGCTAGAGATTTTGCCGCAGGGGGCTGGAGGATGAACACTGAAGCTTTCTTT; CDR3 protein: CSARDFAAGGWRMNTEAFF
D gene: TRBD2; J gene: TRBJ2-1; V gene: TRBV5-1; clone size: many; CDR3 DNA: TGCGCCAGCAGCTTGGCGCTTAATTTATTAGCGGGACCCTACAATGAGCAGTTCTTC; CDR3 protein: CASSLALNLLAGPYNEQFF
D gene: TRBD2; J gene: TRBJ2-7; V gene: TRBV4-1; clone size: many; CDR3 DNA: TGCGCCAGCAGCCAAGGAGCGGGAGGGCCGGTCGAGCAGTACTTC; CDR3 protein: CASSQGAGGPVEQYF
D gene: TRBD1; J gene: TRBJ1-2; V gene: TRBV5-1; clone size: NA; CDR3 DNA: TGCGCCAGCAGCCCAGGGACAGGTCGCGGCTACACCTTC; CDR3 protein: CASSPGTGRGYTF
D gene: TRBD2; J gene: TRBJ2-3; V gene: TRBV15; clone size: NA; CDR3 DNA: TGTGCCACCAGCAGAGTAGTGACTAGCGGGAGAGGTACGCAGTATTTT; CDR3 protein: CATSRVVTSGRGTQYF
D gene: NA; J gene: TRBJ2-3; V gene: TRBV29-1; clone size: many; CDR3 DNA: TGCAGCGTTAAAGGGGGTAGCACAGATACGCAGTATTTT; CDR3 protein: CSVKGGSTDTQYF
D gene: NA; J gene: TRBJ2-3; V gene: TRBV24-1; clone size: many; CDR3 DNA: TGTGCCACCAGTGATCCGCTATCCGATACGCAGTATTTT; CDR3 protein: CATSDPLSDTQYF
D gene: TRBD2; J gene: TRBJ2-1; V gene: TRBV6-1; clone size: many; CDR3 DNA: TGTGCCAGCGACTCGCGTTACGGGACTAGGGCCAATGAGCAGTTCTTC; CDR3 protein: CASDSRYGTRANEQFF
D gene: NA; J gene: TRBJ2-7; V gene: TRBV10-3; clone size: NA; CDR3 DNA: TGTGCCATCAGTGGGCAAACGGGAGAAAGAGGATATTACGAGCAGTACTTC; CDR3 protein: CAISGQTGERGYYEQYF
D gene: NA; J gene: TRBJ2-3; V gene: TRBV20-1; clone size: many; CDR3 DNA: TGCAGTGCTAGAGCGTCCAACCCCACAGATACGCAGTATTTT; CDR3 protein: CSARASNPTDTQYF
D gene: NA; J gene: TRBJ1-1; V gene: TRBV7-9; clone size: few; CDR3 DNA: TGTGCCAGCGGGTCCCAGGGTCTCCTGAACACTGAAGCTTTCTTT; CDR3 protein: CASGSQGLLNTEAFF